Shown below are 5 T cell receptor beta chains from a single sample sequenced in a study of blood T cell repertoires in COVID-19. Generated by immunoSEQ multiplex PCR, the TCRdb table keeps only in-frame clones and is missing some. The top ten clones hold roughly 2.3% of a sample with 300,000 or so clones, approximately 91% of them seen once. Sequenced: peripheral blood. These TCRs come from a woman younger than 45 with COVID-19, enrolled during active disease.

This chain links TRBV5-1 with TRBJ2-5, with 8 bases that match TRBD1. This CDR3 is built from 14 residues. Germline assignment: CDR1 SGHRS and CDR2 YFSETQ. With 4 bases clipped from V and 6 bases from J, the junction kept 8 bases outside the gene matches. CDR3 nucleotides: TGCGCCAGCAGCGTAACAGGGGGAGGAAAGACCCAGTACTTC. Protein: CASSVTGGGKTQYF.

The gene calls are TRBV19 and TRBJ2-1; possible D gene TRBD1, 5 bases. CDR3 length: 13 amino acids. The germline V and J ends were trimmed by 10 bases and 3 bases, with 13 bases remaining between them. Germline CDR1 reads LNHDA; CDR2 reads SQIVND (reference sequence). The CDR3 bases are TGTGCCACCGTAGACAGATTCTACAATGAGCAGTTCTTC. The encoded protein is CATVDRFYNEQFF.

The rearrangement joins TRBV7-8 to TRBJ1-1; D is possibly TRBD1 (6 bases). V lost 1 base and J lost 1, with 13 bases in between. The germline CDR1 and CDR2 sequences are SGHVS and FQNEAQ. The CDR3 is made up of 16 amino acids. CDR3: CASSLDQGRGNTEAFF. CDR3 bases: TGTGCCAGCAGCTTAGATCAGGGGAGGGGGAACACTGAAGCTTTCTTT.

This clone appeared once. The V gene is TRBV29-1, the J gene TRBJ1-1; no firm D call. Germline V gene data show CDR1 as SQVTM and CDR2 as ANQGSEA. V shed 4 bases and J shed 0 bases, with 9 bases lying between them. The length of the CDR3 is 13 residues. The CDR3 sequence: CSVGGGLNTEAFF. The CDR3 DNA reads as TGCAGCGTTGGAGGTGGATTGAACACTGAAGCTTTCTTT. Combining the CDR3 with reference TRBV29-1 and TRBJ1-1 gives the whole variable domain SAVISQKPSRDICQRGTSLTIQCQVDSQVTMMFWYRQQPGQSLTLIATANQGSEATYESGFVIDKFPISRPNLTFSTLTVSNMSPEDSSIYLCSVGGGLNTEAFFGQGTRLTVV.

The chain carries TRBV10-1 and TRBJ2-7, with D possibly matching TRBD2 (6 bases). Trimming took 3 bases from V and 3 from J, leaving 12 bases between them. The CDR3 sequence is 14 residues long. Germline V gene sequence: CDR1 WNHNN, CDR2 SYGVQD (reference sequence). CDR3 sequence reads: CASSEWGGDYEQYF. The CDR3 region has the DNA TGCGCCAGCAGTGAATGGGGAGGTGACTACGAGCAGTACTTC.